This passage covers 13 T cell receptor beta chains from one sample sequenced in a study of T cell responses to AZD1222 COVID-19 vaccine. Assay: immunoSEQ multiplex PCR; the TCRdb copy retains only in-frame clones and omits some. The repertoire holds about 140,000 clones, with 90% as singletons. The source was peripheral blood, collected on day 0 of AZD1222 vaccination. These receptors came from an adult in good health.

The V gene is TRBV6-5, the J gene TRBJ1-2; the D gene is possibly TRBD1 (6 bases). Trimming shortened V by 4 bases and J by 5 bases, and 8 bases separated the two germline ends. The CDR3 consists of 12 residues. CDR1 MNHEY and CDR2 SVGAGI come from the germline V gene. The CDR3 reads CASSSTGYGYTF. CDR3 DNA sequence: TGTGCCAGCAGTTCCACAGGGTATGGCTACACCTTC.

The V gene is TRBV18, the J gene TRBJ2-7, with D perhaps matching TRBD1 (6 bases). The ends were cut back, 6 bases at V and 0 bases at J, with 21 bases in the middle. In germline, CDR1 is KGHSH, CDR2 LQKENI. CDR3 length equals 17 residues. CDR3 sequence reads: CASSRSPDRTYSYEQYF. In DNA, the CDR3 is TGTGCCAGCTCCCGTTCCCCAGACAGGACCTACTCCTACGAGCAGTACTTC.

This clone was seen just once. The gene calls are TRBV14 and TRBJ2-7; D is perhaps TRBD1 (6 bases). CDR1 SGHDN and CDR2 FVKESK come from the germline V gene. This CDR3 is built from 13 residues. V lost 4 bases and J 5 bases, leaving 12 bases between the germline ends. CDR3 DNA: TGTGCCAGCAGCCCACAGGGTTCCAACGAGCAGTACTTC. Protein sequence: CASSPQGSNEQYF.

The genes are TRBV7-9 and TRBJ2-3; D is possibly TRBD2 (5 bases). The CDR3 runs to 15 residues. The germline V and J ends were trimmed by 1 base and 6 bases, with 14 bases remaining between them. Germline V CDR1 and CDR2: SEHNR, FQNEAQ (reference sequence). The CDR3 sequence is CASSLDTSWTDTQYF. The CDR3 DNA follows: TGTGCCAGCAGCTTAGACACTAGTTGGACGGATACGCAGTATTTT.

CDR3 protein: CASSLPQGNYGYTF. The CDR3 DNA reads as TGTGCCAGCAGCCTCCCGCAGGGAAACTATGGCTACACCTTC. The chain recombines TRBV7-9 with TRBJ1-2; the D gene is possibly TRBD1 (5 bases). The CDR3 extends over 14 amino acids. Germline CDR1 and CDR2: SEHNR and FQNEAQ (reference sequence). Trimming took 5 bases from V and 2 from J, leaving 12 bases between them.

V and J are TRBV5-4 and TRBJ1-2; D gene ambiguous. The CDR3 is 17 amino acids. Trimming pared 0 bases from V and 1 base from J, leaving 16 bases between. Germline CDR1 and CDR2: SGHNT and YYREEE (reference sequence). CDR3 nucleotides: TGTGCCAGCAGCTTGGGCCCTCTTGCGACGGTTAACTATGGCTACACCTTC. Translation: CASSLGPLATVNYGYTF.

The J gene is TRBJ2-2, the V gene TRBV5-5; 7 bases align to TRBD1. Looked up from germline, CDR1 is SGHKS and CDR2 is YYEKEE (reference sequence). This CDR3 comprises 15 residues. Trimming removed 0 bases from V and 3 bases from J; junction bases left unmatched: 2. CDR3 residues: CASSLGGQYTGELFF. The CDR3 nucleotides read TGTGCCAGCAGCTTGGGGGGACAGTACACCGGGGAGCTGTTTTTT.

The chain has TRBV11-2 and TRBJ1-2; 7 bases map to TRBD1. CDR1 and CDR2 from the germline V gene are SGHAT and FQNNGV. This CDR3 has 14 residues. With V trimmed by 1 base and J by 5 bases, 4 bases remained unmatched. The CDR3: CASSLATGRYGYTF. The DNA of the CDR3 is TGTGCCAGCAGCTTAGCGACAGGGAGGTATGGCTACACCTTC.

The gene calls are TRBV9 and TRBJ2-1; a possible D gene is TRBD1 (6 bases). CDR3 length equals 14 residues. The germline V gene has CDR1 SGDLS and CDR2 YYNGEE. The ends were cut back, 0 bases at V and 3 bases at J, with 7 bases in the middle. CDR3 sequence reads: CASSVGGRYNEQFF. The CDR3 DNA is TGTGCCAGCAGCGTAGGGGGGCGCTACAATGAGCAGTTCTTC.

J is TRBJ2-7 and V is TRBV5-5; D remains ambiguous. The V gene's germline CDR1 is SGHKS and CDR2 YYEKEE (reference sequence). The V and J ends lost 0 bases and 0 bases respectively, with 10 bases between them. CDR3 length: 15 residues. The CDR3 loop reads CASSLAWVASYEQYF. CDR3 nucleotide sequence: TGTGCCAGCAGCTTGGCGTGGGTCGCCTCCTACGAGCAGTACTTC.

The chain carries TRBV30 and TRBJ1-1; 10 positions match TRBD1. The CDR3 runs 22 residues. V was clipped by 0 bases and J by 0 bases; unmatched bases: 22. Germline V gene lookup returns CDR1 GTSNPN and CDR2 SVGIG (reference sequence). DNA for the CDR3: TGTGCCTGGAGTGTACGCCGAGAGGGACAGGGGTCCTTGAGGGGCATGAACACTGAAGCTTTCTTT. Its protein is CAWSVRREGQGSLRGMNTEAFF.

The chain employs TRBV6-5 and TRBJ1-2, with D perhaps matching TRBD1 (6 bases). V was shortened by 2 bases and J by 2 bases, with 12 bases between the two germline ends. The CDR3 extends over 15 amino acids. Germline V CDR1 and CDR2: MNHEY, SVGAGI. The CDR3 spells CASSYELGGNYGYTF. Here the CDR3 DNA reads TGTGCCAGCAGTTACGAGTTAGGGGGAAACTATGGCTACACCTTC.

The CDR3 DNA follows: TGTGCCAGCAGTTCTAGAGAATATGGCTACACCTTC. Amino acid sequence: CASSSREYGYTF. The chain uses TRBV2 and TRBJ1-2, with D unclear. V was clipped by 5 bases and J by 5 bases, with 9 bases between them. Germline loops: CDR1 SNHLY, CDR2 FYNNEI. CDR3 length equals 12 residues. The full variable domain, its missing parts supplied by reference TRBV2 and TRBJ1-2, is EPEVTQTPSHQVTQMGQEVILRCVPISNHLYFYWYRQILGQKVEFLVSFYNNEISEKSEIFDDQFSVERPDGSNFTLKIRSTKLEDSAMYFCASSSREYGYTFGSGTRLTVV.